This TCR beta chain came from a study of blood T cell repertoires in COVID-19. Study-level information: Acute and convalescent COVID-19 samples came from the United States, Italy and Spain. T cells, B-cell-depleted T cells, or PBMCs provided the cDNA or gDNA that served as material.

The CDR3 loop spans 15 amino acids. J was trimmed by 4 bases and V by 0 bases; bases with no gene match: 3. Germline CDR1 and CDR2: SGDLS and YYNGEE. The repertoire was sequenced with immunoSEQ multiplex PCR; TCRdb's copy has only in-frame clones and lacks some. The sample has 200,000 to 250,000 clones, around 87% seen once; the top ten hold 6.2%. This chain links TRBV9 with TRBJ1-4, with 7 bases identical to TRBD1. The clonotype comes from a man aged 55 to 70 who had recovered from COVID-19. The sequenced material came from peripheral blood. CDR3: CASSVAGQDNEKLFF. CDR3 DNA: TGTGCCAGCAGCGTAGCTGGACAGGATAATGAAAAACTGTTTTTT.